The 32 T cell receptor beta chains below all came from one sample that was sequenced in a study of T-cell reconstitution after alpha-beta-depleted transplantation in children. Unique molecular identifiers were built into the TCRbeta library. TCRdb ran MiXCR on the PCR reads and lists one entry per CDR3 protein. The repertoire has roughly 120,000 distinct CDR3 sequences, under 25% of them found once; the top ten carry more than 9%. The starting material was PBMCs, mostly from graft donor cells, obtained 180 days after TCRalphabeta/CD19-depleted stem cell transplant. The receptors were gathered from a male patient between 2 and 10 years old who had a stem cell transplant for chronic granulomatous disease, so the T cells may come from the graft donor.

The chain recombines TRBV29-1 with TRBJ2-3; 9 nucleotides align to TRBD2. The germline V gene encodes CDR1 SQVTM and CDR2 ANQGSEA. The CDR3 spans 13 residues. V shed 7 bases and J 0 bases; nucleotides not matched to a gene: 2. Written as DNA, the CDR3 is TGCAGCGGTGGGACTAGCAGCACAGATACGCAGTATTTT. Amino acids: CSGGTSSTDTQYF.

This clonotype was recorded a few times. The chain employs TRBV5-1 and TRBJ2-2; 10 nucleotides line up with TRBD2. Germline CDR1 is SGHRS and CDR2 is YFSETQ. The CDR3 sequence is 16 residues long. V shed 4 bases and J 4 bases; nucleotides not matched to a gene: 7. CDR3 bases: TGCGCCAGCAGCCCACTAGCGGGGTCCTCCACCGGGGAGCTGTTTTTT. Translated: CASSPLAGSSTGELFF.

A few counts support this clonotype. CDR3 nucleotides: TGCAGTGCTAGAAAACTGGGCCGCACAGATACGCAGTATTTT. This codes for CSARKLGRTDTQYF. The chain recombines TRBV20-1 with TRBJ2-3; the D is unclear. V lost 2 bases and J 1 base, leaving 10 bases between the germline ends. The V gene's germline CDR1 is DFQATT and CDR2 SNEGSKA (reference sequence). The CDR3 has 14 amino acids.

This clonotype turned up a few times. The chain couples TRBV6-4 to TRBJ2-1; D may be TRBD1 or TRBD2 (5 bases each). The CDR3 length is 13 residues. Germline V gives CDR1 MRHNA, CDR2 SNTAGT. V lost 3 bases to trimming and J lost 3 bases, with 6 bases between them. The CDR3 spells CASSERGYNEQFF. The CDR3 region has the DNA TGTGCCAGCAGTGAGAGGGGCTACAATGAGCAGTTCTTC.

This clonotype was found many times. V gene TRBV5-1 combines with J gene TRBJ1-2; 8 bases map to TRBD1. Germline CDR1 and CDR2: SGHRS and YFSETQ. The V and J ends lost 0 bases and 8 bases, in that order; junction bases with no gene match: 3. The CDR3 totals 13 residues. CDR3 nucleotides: TGCGCCAGCAGCTTGGGGGGACAGGACGGCTACACCTTC. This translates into CASSLGGQDGYTF.

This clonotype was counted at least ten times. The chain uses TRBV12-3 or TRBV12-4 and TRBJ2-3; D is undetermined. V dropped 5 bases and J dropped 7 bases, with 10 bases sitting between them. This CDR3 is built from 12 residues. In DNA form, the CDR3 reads TGTGCCAGCAGTCCCCCAGTGCATACGCAGTATTTT. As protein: CASSPPVHTQYF.

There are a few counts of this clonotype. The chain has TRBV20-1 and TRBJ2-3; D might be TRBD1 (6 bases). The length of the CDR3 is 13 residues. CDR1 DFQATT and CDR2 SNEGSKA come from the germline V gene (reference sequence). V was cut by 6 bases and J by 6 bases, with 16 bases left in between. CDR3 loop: CSASTRRGDTQYF. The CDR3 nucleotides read TGCAGTGCATCGACCCGAAGGGGGGATACGCAGTATTTT.

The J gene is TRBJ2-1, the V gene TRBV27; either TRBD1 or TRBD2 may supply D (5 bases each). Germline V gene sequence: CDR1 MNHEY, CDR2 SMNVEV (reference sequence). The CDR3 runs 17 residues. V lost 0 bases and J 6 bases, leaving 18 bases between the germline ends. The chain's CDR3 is CASSLSTLGAGSNEQFF. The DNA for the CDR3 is TGTGCCAGCAGTTTATCGACACTAGGGGCCGGCTCCAATGAGCAGTTCTTC.

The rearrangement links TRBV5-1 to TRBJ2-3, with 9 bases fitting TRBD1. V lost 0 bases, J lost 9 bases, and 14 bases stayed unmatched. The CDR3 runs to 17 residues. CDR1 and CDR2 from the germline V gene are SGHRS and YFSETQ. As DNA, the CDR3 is TGCGCCAGCAGCTTGGAAGGGACAGGGTTCTCCTCTTCCACGCAGTATTTT. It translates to CASSLEGTGFSSSTQYF. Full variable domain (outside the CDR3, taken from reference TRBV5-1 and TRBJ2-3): KAGVTQTPRYLIKTRGQQVTLSCSPISGHRSVSWYQQTPGQGLQFLFEYFSETQRNKGNFPGRFSGRQFSNSRSEMNVSTLELGDSALYLCASSLEGTGFSSSTQYFGPGTRLTVL.

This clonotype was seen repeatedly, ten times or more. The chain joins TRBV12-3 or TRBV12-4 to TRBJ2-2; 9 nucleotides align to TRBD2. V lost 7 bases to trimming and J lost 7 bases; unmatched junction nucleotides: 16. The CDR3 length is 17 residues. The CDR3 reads CASTPRGLAGIGGELFF. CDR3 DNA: TGTGCCAGCACCCCCCGGGGTCTAGCGGGGATAGGCGGGGAGCTGTTTTTT.

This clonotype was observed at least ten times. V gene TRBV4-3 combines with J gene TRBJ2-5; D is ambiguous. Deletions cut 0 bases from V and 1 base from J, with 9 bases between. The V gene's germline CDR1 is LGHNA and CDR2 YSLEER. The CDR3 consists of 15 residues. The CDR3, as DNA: TGCGCCAGCAGCCAAGATGGCCAGGTCCAAGAGACCCAGTACTTC. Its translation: CASSQDGQVQETQYF.

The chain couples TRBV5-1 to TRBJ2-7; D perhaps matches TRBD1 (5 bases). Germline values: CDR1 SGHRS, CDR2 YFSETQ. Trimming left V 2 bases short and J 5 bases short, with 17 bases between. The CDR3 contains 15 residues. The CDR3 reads CASSFDVRSGNEQYF. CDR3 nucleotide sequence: TGCGCCAGCAGCTTTGACGTTCGGTCAGGGAACGAGCAGTACTTC.

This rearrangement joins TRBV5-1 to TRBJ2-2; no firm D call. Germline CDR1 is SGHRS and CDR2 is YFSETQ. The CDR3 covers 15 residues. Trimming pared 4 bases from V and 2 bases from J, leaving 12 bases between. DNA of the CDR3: TGCGCCAGCAGCGGTGGACGGGTCAACACCGGGGAGCTGTTTTTT. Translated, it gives CASSGGRVNTGELFF.

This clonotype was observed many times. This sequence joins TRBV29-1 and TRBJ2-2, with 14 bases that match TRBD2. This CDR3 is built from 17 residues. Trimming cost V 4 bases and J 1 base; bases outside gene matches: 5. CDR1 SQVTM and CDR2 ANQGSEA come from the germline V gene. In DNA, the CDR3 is TGCAGCGTTGCGACTAGCGGGAGGGCAGTGAACACCGGGGAGCTGTTTTTT. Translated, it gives CSVATSGRAVNTGELFF.

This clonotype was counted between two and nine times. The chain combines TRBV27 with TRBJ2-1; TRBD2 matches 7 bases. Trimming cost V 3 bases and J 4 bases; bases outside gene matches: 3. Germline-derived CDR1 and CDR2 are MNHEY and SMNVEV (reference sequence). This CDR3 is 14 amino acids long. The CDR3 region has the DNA TGTGCCAGCAGTTTGACTAGCCCGTACAATGAGCAGTTCTTC. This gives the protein CASSLTSPYNEQFF.

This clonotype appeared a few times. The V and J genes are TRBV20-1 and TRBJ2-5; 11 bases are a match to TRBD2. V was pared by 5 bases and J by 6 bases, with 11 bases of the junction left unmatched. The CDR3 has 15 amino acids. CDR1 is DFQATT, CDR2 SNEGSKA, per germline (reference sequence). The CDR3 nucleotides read TGCAGTGCTCCCATGACTAGCGGGACCGGCAAGACCCAGTACTTC. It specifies CSAPMTSGTGKTQYF.

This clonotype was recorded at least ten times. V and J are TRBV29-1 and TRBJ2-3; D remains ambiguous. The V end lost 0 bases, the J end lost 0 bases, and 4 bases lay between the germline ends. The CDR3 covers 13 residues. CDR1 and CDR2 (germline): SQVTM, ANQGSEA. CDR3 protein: CSVEDGSTDTQYF. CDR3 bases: TGCAGCGTTGAAGACGGGAGCACAGATACGCAGTATTTT.

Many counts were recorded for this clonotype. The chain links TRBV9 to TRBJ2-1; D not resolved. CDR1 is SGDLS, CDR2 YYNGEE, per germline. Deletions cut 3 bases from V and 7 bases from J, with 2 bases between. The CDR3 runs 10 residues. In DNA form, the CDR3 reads TGTGCCAGCAGCGGAAATGAGCAGTTCTTC. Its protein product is CASSGNEQFF.

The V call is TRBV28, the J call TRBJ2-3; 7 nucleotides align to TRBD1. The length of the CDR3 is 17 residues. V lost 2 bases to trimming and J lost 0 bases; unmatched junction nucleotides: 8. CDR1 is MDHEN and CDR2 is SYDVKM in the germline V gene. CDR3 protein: CASSLPGQTLSTDTQYF. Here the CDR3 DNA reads TGTGCCAGCAGTTTACCGGGACAGACACTTAGCACAGATACGCAGTATTTT. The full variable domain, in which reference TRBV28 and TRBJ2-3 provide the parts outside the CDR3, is DVKVTQSSRYLVKRTGEKVFLECVQDMDHENMFWYRQDPGLGLRLIYFSYDVKMKEKGDIPEGYSVSREKKERFSLILESASTNQTSMYLCASSLPGQTLSTDTQYFGPGTRLTVL.

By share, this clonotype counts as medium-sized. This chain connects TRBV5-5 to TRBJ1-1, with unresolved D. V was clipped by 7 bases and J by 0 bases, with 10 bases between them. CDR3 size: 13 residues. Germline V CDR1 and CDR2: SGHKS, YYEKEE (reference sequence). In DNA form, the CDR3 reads TGTGCCAGCTGTACGGACTTGAACACTGAAGCTTTCTTT. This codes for CASCTDLNTEAFF.

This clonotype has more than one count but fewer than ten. In DNA form, the CDR3 reads TGTGCCAGCAGCTTTAAGGGCTCCTACAATGAGCAGTTCTTC. It encodes CASSFKGSYNEQFF. This chain uses TRBV7-8 with TRBJ2-1; D gene unclear. The CDR3 loop spans 14 amino acids. Germline V gene data show CDR1 as SGHVS and CDR2 as FQNEAQ. V was pared by 3 bases and J by 0 bases, with 6 bases between.

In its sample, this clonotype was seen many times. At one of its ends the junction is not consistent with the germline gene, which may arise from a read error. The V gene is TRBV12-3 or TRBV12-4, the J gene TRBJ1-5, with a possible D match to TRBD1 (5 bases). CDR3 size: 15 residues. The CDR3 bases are TGTGCCAGCAGCTTAGGCGGGGGGGGCAATCAGCCCCAGCATTTT. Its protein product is CASSLGGGGNQPQHF.

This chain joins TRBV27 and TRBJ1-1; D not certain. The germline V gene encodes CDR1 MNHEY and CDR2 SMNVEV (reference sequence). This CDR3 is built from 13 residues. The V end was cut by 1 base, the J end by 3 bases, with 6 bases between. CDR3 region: CASSLFWDTEAFF. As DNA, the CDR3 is TGTGCCAGCAGTTTATTCTGGGACACTGAAGCTTTCTTT.

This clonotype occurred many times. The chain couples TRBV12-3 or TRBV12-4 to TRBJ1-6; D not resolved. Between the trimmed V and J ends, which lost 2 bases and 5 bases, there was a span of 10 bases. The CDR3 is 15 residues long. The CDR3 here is CASSLLAVDNSPLHF. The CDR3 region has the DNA TGTGCCAGCAGTTTATTGGCAGTCGATAATTCACCCCTCCACTTT.

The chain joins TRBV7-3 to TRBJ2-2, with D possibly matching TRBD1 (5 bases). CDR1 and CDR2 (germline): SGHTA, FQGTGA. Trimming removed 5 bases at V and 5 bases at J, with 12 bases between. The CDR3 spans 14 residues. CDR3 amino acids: CASSPGFWTGELFF. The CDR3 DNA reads TGTGCCAGCAGCCCAGGGTTTTGGACCGGGGAGCTGTTTTTT.

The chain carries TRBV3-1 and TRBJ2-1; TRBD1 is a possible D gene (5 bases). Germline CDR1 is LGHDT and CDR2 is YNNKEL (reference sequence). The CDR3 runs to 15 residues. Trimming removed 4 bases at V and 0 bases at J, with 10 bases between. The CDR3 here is CASSLQGDSYNEQFF. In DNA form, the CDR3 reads TGTGCCAGCAGCCTCCAGGGCGACTCCTACAATGAGCAGTTCTTC.

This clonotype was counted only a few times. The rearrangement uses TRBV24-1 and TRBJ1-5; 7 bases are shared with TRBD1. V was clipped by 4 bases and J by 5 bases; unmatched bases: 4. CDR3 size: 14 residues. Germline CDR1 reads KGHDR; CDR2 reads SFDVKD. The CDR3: CATSDHRGDQPQHF. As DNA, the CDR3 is TGTGCCACCAGTGACCACAGGGGAGATCAGCCCCAGCATTTT.

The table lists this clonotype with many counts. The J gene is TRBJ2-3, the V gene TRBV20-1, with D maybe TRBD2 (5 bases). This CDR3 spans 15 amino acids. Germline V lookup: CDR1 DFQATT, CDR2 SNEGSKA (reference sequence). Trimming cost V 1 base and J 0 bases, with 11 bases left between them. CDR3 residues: CSARVPGTSTDTQYF. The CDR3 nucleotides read TGCAGTGCTAGAGTACCGGGAACTAGCACAGATACGCAGTATTTT.

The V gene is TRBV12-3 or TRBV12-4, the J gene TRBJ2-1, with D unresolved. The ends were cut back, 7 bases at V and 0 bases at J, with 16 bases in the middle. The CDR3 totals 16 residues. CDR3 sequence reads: CASTRLRASSYNEQFF. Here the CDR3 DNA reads TGTGCCAGCACGCGGCTACGGGCGAGCTCCTACAATGAGCAGTTCTTC.

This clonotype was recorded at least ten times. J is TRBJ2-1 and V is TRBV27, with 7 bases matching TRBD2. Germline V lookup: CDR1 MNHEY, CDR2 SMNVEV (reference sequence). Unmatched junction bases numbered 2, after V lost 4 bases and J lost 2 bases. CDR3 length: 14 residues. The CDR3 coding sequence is TGTGCCAGCAGTTGGGACTATCCCTACAATGAGCAGTTCTTC. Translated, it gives CASSWDYPYNEQFF.

CDR3 loop: CASSQELGVTANQPQHF. In nucleotides, the CDR3 is TGCGCCAGCAGCCAAGAATTAGGGGTGACAGCCAATCAGCCCCAGCATTTT. The chain is built from TRBV4-3 and TRBJ1-5; D perhaps matches TRBD1 (5 bases). This CDR3 has 17 amino acids. Germline values: CDR1 LGHNA, CDR2 YSLEER. The ends were cut back, 0 bases at V and 3 bases at J, with 15 bases in the middle.

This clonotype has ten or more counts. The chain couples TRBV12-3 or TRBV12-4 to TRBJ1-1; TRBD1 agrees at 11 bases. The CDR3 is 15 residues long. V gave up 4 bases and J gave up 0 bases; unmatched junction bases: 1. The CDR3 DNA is TGTGCCAGCAGTTGGGACAGGGGGTTGAACACTGAAGCTTTCTTT. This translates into CASSWDRGLNTEAFF.